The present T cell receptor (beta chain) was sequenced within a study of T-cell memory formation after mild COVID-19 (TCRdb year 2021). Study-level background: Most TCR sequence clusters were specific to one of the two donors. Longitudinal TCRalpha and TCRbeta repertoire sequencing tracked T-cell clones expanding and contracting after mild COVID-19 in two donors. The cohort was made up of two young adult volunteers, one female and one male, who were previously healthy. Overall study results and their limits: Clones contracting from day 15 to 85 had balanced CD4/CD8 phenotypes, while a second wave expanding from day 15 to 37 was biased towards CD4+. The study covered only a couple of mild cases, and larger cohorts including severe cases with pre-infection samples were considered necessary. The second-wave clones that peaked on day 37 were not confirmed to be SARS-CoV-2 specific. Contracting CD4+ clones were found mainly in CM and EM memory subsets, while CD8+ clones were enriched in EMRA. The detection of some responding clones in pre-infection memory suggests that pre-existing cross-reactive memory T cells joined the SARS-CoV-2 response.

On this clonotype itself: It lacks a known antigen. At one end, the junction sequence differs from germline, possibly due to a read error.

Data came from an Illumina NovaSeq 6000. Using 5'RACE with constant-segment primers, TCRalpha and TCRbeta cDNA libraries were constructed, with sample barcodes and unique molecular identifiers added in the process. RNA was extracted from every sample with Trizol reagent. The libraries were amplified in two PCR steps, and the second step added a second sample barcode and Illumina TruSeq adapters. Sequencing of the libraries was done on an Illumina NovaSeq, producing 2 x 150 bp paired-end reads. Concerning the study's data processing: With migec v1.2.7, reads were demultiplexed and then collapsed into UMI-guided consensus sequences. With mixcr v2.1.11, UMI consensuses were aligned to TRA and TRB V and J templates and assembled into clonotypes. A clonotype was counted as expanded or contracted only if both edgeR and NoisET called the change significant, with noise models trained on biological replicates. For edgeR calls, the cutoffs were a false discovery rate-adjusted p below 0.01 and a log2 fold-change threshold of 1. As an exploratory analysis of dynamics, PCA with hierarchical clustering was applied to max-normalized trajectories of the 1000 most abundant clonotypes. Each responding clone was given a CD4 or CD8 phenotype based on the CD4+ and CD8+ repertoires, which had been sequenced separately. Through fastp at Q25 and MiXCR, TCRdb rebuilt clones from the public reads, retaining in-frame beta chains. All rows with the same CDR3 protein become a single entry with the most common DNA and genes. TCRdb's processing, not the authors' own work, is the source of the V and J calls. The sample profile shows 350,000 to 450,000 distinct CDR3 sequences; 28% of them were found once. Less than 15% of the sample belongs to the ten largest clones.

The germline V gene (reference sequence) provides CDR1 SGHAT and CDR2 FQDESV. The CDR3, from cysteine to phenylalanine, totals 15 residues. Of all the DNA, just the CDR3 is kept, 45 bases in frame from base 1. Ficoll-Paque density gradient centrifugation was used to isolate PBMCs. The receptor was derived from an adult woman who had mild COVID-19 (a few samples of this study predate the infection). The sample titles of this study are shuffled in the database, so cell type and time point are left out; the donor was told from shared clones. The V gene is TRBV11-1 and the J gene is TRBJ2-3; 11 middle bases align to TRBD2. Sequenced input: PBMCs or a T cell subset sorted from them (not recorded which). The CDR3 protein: CASTLAGGPGDTQYF. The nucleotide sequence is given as TGTGCCAGCACCTTAGCGGGAGGGCCGGGGGATACGCAGTATTTT.